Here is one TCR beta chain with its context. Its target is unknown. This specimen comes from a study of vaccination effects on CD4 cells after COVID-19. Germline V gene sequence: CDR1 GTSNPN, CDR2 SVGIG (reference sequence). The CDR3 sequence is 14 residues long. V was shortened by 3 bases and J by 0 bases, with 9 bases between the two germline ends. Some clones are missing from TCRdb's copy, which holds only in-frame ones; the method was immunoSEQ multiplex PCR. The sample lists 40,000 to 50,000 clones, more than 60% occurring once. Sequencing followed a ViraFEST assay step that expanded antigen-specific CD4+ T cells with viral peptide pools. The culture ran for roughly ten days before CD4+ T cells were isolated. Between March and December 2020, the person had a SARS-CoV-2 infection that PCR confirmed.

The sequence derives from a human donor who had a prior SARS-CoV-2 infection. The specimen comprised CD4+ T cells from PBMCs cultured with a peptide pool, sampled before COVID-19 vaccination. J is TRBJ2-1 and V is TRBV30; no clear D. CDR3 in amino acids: CAWSPPVSYNEQFF. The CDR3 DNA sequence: TGTGCCTGGAGCCCCCCAGTCTCCTACAATGAGCAGTTCTTC.